A single sample is the source of the 16 T cell receptor beta chains below, sequenced in a study of blood T cell repertoires in COVID-19. Method: immunoSEQ multiplex PCR; TCRdb's copy keeps in-frame clones and lacks some. Among about 330,000 clones listed, about 90% were seen once. The sample comprised PBMCs or T cells enriched from blood (not recorded which). The receptor set was obtained from a woman aged 25 to 39 who had recovered from COVID-19.

The V call is TRBV7-9, the J call TRBJ2-1, with 11 bases that match TRBD2. This CDR3 has 14 residues. The J segment lost 9 bases and the V segment lost 4 bases, leaving 5 bases of the junction unmatched. Germline CDR1 and CDR2: SEHNR and FQNEAQ (reference sequence). The CDR3 coding sequence is TGTGCCAGCAGCTCGGGACTAGCGGTTGGTGAGCAGTTCTTC. This codes for CASSSGLAVGEQFF.

The chain uses TRBV11-3 and TRBJ2-7; a possible D gene is TRBD2 (6 bases). Trimming removed 1 base from V and 6 bases from J, with 7 bases in between. The CDR3 has 12 residues. CDR1 and CDR2 (germline): SGHNT, YENEEA. The CDR3 sequence: CASSLGGGEQYF. The CDR3, as DNA: TGTGCCAGCAGCTTAGGGGGAGGCGAGCAGTACTTC.

This clone showed up just a few times. The chain uses TRBV5-1 and TRBJ2-7, with D maybe TRBD1 (6 bases). Germline V gene data show CDR1 as SGHRS and CDR2 as YFSETQ. Trimming took 2 bases from V and 3 from J, leaving 18 bases between them. The length of the CDR3 is 16 residues. The CDR3 reads CASSFSPLGQNYEQYF. The CDR3 bases are TGCGCCAGCAGCTTTTCCCCGTTAGGACAGAACTACGAGCAGTACTTC.

The V call is TRBV7-9, the J call TRBJ2-7; D ambiguous. V shed 4 bases and J shed 2 bases, with 9 bases lying between them. The length of the CDR3 is 13 residues. CDR1 SEHNR and CDR2 FQNEAQ come from the germline V gene (reference sequence). CDR3 coding DNA: TGTGCCAGCAGCTCAGACGGAGCCTACGAGCAGTACTTC. Encoded protein: CASSSDGAYEQYF.

The V gene is TRBV5-4, the J gene TRBJ1-5; 7 nucleotides line up with TRBD1. J was trimmed by 0 bases and V by 4 bases; bases with no gene match: 13. CDR1 and CDR2 (germline): SGHNT, YYREEE (reference sequence). This CDR3 is built from 18 residues. For the CDR3, the DNA is TGTGCCAGCAGCGAAGGGGGCTCCTTACCGTATAGCAATCAGCCCCAGCATTTT. This encodes CASSEGGSLPYSNQPQHF.

This clone was counted a single time. V and J are TRBV7-9 and TRBJ2-5; 8 bases line up with TRBD1. CDR1 is SEHNR, CDR2 FQNEAQ, per germline (reference sequence). Trimming cost V 2 bases and J 5 bases; bases outside gene matches: 7. The CDR3 is 15 amino acids. CDR3 in amino acids: CASSLMNRGSETQYF. The CDR3 DNA is TGTGCCAGCAGCTTAATGAACAGGGGGTCGGAGACCCAGTACTTC.

J is TRBJ2-1 and V is TRBV18; no clear D gene. The CDR3 is made up of 17 amino acids. Germline V gene lookup returns CDR1 KGHSH and CDR2 LQKENI. V was shortened by 3 bases and J by 8 bases, with 23 bases between the two germline ends. CDR3 in DNA: TGTGCCAGCTCACCCTTCAGAGGTAGCCCGTCTTCCGATGAGCAGTTCTTC. It is translated as CASSPFRGSPSSDEQFF.

The rearrangement uses TRBV9 and TRBJ1-4; D gene ambiguous. The CDR3 spans 14 residues. Trimming cost V 5 bases and J 4 bases, with 12 bases left between them. CDR1 is SGDLS and CDR2 is YYNGEE in the germline V gene. The DNA of the CDR3 is TGTGCCAGCAGTCGGGATGAGGGTAATGAAAAACTGTTTTTT. This encodes CASSRDEGNEKLFF.

This rearrangement joins TRBV11-2 to TRBJ2-3; D is possibly TRBD2 (6 bases). The CDR3 loop spans 14 amino acids. The V and J ends lost 5 bases and 4 bases respectively, with 13 bases between them. The germline V gene has CDR1 SGHAT and CDR2 FQNNGV. The CDR3 here is CASSASSGADTQYF. Written as DNA, the CDR3 is TGTGCCAGCAGCGCCTCGTCGGGGGCAGATACGCAGTATTTT.

The chain links TRBV10-3 to TRBJ1-5; D possibly corresponds to TRBD1 (5 bases). V dropped 6 bases and J dropped 4 bases, with 10 bases sitting between them. Germline V gives CDR1 ENHRY, CDR2 SYGVKD. The CDR3 runs 13 residues. The CDR3 sequence: CAISPDSNQPQHF. CDR3 coding DNA: TGTGCCATCAGCCCCGACAGTAATCAGCCCCAGCATTTT.

The V call is TRBV7-9, the J call TRBJ2-1; 8 positions agree with TRBD2. This CDR3 contains 16 residues. CDR1 SEHNR and CDR2 FQNEAQ come from the germline V gene (reference sequence). V shed 7 bases and J 0 bases; nucleotides not matched to a gene: 8. Here the CDR3 DNA reads TGTGCCAGCACCCATTCGGGGGGGAGCTCCTACAATGAGCAGTTCTTC. Residues: CASTHSGGSSYNEQFF.

This clone was detected only once. V usage is TRBV5-1 and J usage is TRBJ1-1, with D perhaps matching TRBD1 (6 bases). CDR1 and CDR2 from the germline V gene are SGHRS and YFSETQ. V lost 0 bases, J lost 1 base, and 13 bases lay in between. The CDR3 totals 16 residues. CDR3 nucleotide sequence: TGCGCCAGCAGCTTGGGTTCAGGGGTTTCGAACACTGAAGCTTTCTTT. Encoded protein: CASSLGSGVSNTEAFF.

DNA of the CDR3: TGTGCCAGCAGCTTAGGCAGGGGTACCTACAATGAGCAGTTCTTC. Its translation: CASSLGRGTYNEQFF. This rearrangement joins TRBV7-6 to TRBJ2-1, with D possibly being TRBD1 (6 bases). V was trimmed by 1 base and J by 2 bases, leaving 9 bases between them. This CDR3 comprises 15 residues. Germline CDR1 and CDR2: SGHVS and FNYEAQ.

This chain uses TRBV2 with TRBJ2-5; perhaps TRBD2 as D (5 bases). Germline lookup yields CDR1 SNHLY and CDR2 FYNNEI. The V end was cut by 5 bases, the J end by 1 base, with 14 bases between. This CDR3 is built from 15 residues. As DNA, the CDR3 is TGTGCCAGCAGTCAGGAGGTGGAGGCCCAAGAGACCCAGTACTTC. It codes for CASSQEVEAQETQYF.

V is TRBV14 and J is TRBJ2-7, with D possibly matching TRBD2 (6 bases). CDR3 length: 15 amino acids. The germline V gene encodes CDR1 SGHDN and CDR2 FVKESK. The V gene lost 2 bases and the J gene lost 4 bases, with 15 bases spanning the gap. The CDR3: CASSQKTGEAYEQYF. DNA of the CDR3: TGTGCCAGCAGCCAAAAAACGGGAGAAGCTTACGAGCAGTACTTC.

J is TRBJ1-1 and V is TRBV12-3 or TRBV12-4; D remains ambiguous. Trimming took 6 bases from V and 4 from J, leaving 12 bases between them. This CDR3 region has 13 residues. CDR3: CASSPAAGTEAFF. The CDR3 DNA follows: TGTGCCAGCAGCCCCGCGGCGGGCACTGAAGCTTTCTTT.